The 26 T cell receptor beta chains below were found in one sample sequenced in a study of blood T cell repertoires in COVID-19 (dated by TCRdb to about 2020). The receptor library was made with the immunoSEQ multiplex PCR assay. As stored in TCRdb, this immuneACCESS dataset retains in-frame rearrangements with V and J assigned. A fraction of the clones does not appear; measured against another copy, unresolved V genes explain less than half of the discrepancy, and the remainder lacks a known reason. The sample includes hundreds of thousands of clones, with around 87% observed a single time. Together, the top ten hold roughly 1.6% of the sample. Sequenced: PBMCs or T cells enriched from blood (not recorded which). The receptors here all came from a woman in her fifties or sixties who had recovered from COVID-19.

The V and J genes are TRBV7-3 and TRBJ2-3; 7 bases match TRBD2. J lost 4 bases, V lost 1 base, and 11 bases had no gene match. The CDR3 is 17 residues long. The germline gives CDR1 SGHTA, CDR2 FQGTGA. CDR3 in amino acids: CASSLNPRGSGADTQYF. DNA of the CDR3: TGTGCCAGCAGCTTAAACCCCCGCGGGAGCGGGGCAGATACGCAGTATTTT.

This chain joins TRBV15 and TRBJ1-1, with 9 bases fitting TRBD1. Germline trimming cut 5 bases from V and 0 bases from J; bases unmatched to any gene: 4. Per germline, CDR1 LNHNV and CDR2 YYDKDF (reference sequence). The CDR3 sequence is 15 residues long. CDR3 sequence: CATSGRDRVNTEAFF. The CDR3 bases are TGTGCCACCAGCGGAAGGGACAGGGTGAACACTGAAGCTTTCTTT.

This clone has only one observation. CDR3 amino acids: CASSSASGRINEQFF. CDR3 sequence (DNA): TGTGCCAGCAGTTCGGCTAGCGGGAGGATCAATGAGCAGTTCTTC. The J gene is TRBJ2-1, the V gene TRBV28, with 11 bases identical to TRBD2. There are 15 residues in the CDR3. Germline loops: CDR1 MDHEN, CDR2 SYDVKM. With 4 bases clipped from V and 6 bases from J, the junction kept 5 bases outside the gene matches.

The chain has TRBV11-2 and TRBJ2-7, with 10 bases lining up with TRBD2. This CDR3 spans 15 amino acids. Trimming cost V 3 bases and J 6 bases; bases outside gene matches: 8. From germline, CDR1 is SGHAT and CDR2 FQNNGV. CDR3: CASSFFGTSAGEQYF. The CDR3 nucleotides read TGTGCCAGCAGCTTCTTTGGGACTAGCGCAGGCGAGCAGTACTTC.

The chain recombines TRBV27 with TRBJ1-2; unclear D gene. CDR3 length equals 14 residues. Looked up from germline, CDR1 is MNHEY and CDR2 is SMNVEV (reference sequence). V was trimmed by 6 bases and J by 3 bases, leaving 14 bases between them. CDR3: CASRRGGLDYGYTF. The DNA of the CDR3 is TGTGCCAGCAGGCGGGGAGGGCTCGACTATGGCTACACCTTC.

The V and J genes are TRBV15 and TRBJ1-1; D gene uncertain. Trimming cost V 0 bases and J 11 bases, with 13 bases left between them. The germline V gene encodes CDR1 LNHNV and CDR2 YYDKDF (reference sequence). The CDR3 is 13 amino acids. The CDR3 loop is CATSRDEGSIAFF. CDR3 coding DNA: TGTGCCACCAGCAGAGATGAAGGGAGTATTGCTTTCTTT.

CDR3 protein: CAISGSDRGRYEQYF. The DNA for the CDR3 is TGTGCCATCAGTGGATCGGACAGGGGGCGGTACGAGCAGTACTTC. This chain links TRBV10-3 with TRBJ2-7, with 11 nucleotides matching TRBD1. Looked up from germline, CDR1 is ENHRY and CDR2 is SYGVKD. This CDR3 spans 15 amino acids. After removal of 4 bases from V and 4 bases from J, the junction contained 6 bases not matched to a gene.

This chain joins TRBV11-2 and TRBJ2-1; 8 bases fit TRBD2. This CDR3 contains 16 residues. Germline V gene lookup returns CDR1 SGHAT and CDR2 FQNNGV. With V trimmed by 5 bases and J by 5 bases, 11 bases remained unmatched. The CDR3 region is CASSPLGTRMDNEQFF. DNA of the CDR3: TGTGCCAGCAGCCCCCTTGGGACTAGAATGGACAATGAGCAGTTCTTC.

The chain joins TRBV3-1 (or the pseudogene TRBV3-2) to TRBJ2-7; 8 bases fit TRBD2. V was pared by 2 bases and J by 6 bases, with 3 bases of the junction left unmatched. The CDR3 is made up of 13 amino acids. CDR1 and CDR2 (germline): LGHDT, YNNKEL (reference sequence). Here the CDR3 reads CASSQLAGGEQYF. The DNA of the CDR3 is TGTGCCAGCAGCCAACTAGCGGGCGGCGAGCAGTACTTC.

The chain combines TRBV7-2 with TRBJ1-1; unclear D gene. Per the germline V gene, CDR1 is SGHTA and CDR2 is FQGNSA. With 5 bases removed from V and 0 bases from J, the gap between germline ends came to 10 bases. The CDR3 length is 14 residues. The CDR3 bases are TGTGCCAGCAGCCCGGGGTTCGTGAACACTGAAGCTTTCTTT. Its protein is CASSPGFVNTEAFF.

The chain recombines TRBV28 with TRBJ1-2, with D possibly being TRBD1 (5 bases). Germline CDR1 and CDR2: MDHEN and SYDVKM. The V end was cut by 3 bases, the J end by 6 bases, with 20 bases between. There are 16 residues in the CDR3. CDR3 region: CASSFSRVGALDGYTF. CDR3 coding DNA: TGTGCCAGCAGTTTCTCCAGGGTTGGGGCTCTGGATGGCTACACCTTC.

The chain uses TRBV28 and TRBJ1-1; D is undetermined. Germline values: CDR1 MDHEN, CDR2 SYDVKM. V lost 5 bases and J lost 0, with 10 bases in between. The CDR3 is made up of 14 amino acids. The CDR3 sequence: CASSLVNMNTEAFF. CDR3 coding DNA: TGTGCCAGCAGTCTCGTAAACATGAACACTGAAGCTTTCTTT.

The rearrangement uses TRBV5-1 and TRBJ1-2; the match to TRBD1 covers 10 bases. J gave up 4 bases and V 5 bases, and 14 bases lay outside the gene matches. Germline V CDR1 and CDR2: SGHRS, YFSETQ. The CDR3 is made up of 17 amino acids. The CDR3 loop reads CASSMTGGAQGSYGYTF. CDR3 bases: TGCGCCAGCAGTATGACAGGGGGCGCCCAGGGTAGCTATGGCTACACCTTC. Looking up the rest from reference TRBV5-1 and TRBJ1-2 gives the full variable domain: KAGVTQTPRYLIKTRGQQVTLSCSPISGHRSVSWYQQTPGQGLQFLFEYFSETQRNKGNFPGRFSGRQFSNSRSEMNVSTLELGDSALYLCASSMTGGAQGSYGYTFGSGTRLTVV.

The rearrangement joins TRBV2 to TRBJ2-3, with 8 bases that match TRBD2. Germline CDR1 SNHLY, CDR2 FYNNEI. CDR3 size: 14 residues. V dropped 7 bases and J dropped 0; count of bases not matched to a gene: 3. The CDR3 nucleotides read TGTGCCAGCATTACTAGCGGCAGCACAGATACGCAGTATTTT. Amino acid sequence: CASITSGSTDTQYF.

The gene calls are TRBV10-2 and TRBJ1-4; 10 nucleotides match TRBD1. J was trimmed by 6 bases and V by 2 bases; bases with no gene match: 3. CDR1 is WSHSY, CDR2 SAAADI, per germline. CDR3 length: 15 amino acids. CDR3: CASSEAGTGDEKLFF. The CDR3 DNA sequence: TGCGCCAGCAGTGAGGCCGGGACAGGGGATGAAAAACTGTTTTTT.

The chain recombines TRBV4-2 with TRBJ1-4; possible D gene TRBD1, 6 bases. The CDR3 length is 18 residues. CDR1 and CDR2 (germline): LGHNA, YNFKEQ. The V gene lost 1 base and the J gene lost 0 bases, with 15 bases spanning the gap. CDR3 nucleotides: TGTGCCAGCAGCCAAGGGACAGCGCTTGTTGCAACTAATGAAAAACTGTTTTTT. This sequence encodes CASSQGTALVATNEKLFF.

The chain combines TRBV14 with TRBJ2-7, with 9 bases lining up with TRBD1. V was clipped by 0 bases and J by 4 bases; unmatched bases: 7. CDR1 is SGHDN and CDR2 is FVKESK in the germline V gene. This CDR3 is built from 16 residues. CDR3 coding DNA: TGTGCCAGCAGCCAAGAGGTGGGACAGGGCTGGTACGAGCAGTACTTC. Translated, it gives CASSQEVGQGWYEQYF.

The chain employs TRBV18 and TRBJ1-3; D remains ambiguous. Trimming removed 2 bases at V and 0 bases at J, with 8 bases between. This CDR3 is built from 15 residues. Germline values: CDR1 KGHSH, CDR2 LQKENI. The CDR3, as DNA: TGTGCCAGCTCACCAGGTCCTAGCTCTGGAAACACCATATATTTT. Translating it yields CASSPGPSSGNTIYF. Complete variable domain (other parts from reference TRBV18 and TRBJ1-3): NAGVMQNPRHLVRRRGQEARLRCSPMKGHSHVYWYRQLPEEGLKFMVYLQKENIIDESGMPKERFSAEFPKEGPSILRIQQVVRGDSAAYFCASSPGPSSGNTIYFGEGSWLTVV.

The V call is TRBV27, the J call TRBJ2-7; maybe TRBD2 (5 bases). The V gene lost 1 base and the J gene lost 7 bases, with 11 bases spanning the gap. This CDR3 is built from 13 residues. CDR1 MNHEY and CDR2 SMNVEV come from the germline V gene (reference sequence). Here the CDR3 DNA reads TGTGCCAGCAGTTTATTCGCCCGGGGTGAGCAGTACTTC. Protein: CASSLFARGEQYF.

This clone was seen a handful of times. This chain links TRBV28 with TRBJ1-2; D call uncertain. V lost 2 bases to trimming and J lost 4 bases, with 11 bases between them. The germline gives CDR1 MDHEN, CDR2 SYDVKM. The CDR3 runs to 14 residues. The CDR3, as DNA: TGTGCCAGCAGTTTAGCCGAGATTCTCTATGGCTACACCTTC. Amino acids: CASSLAEILYGYTF.

The genes are TRBV11-2 and TRBJ2-1; 9 bases line up with TRBD1. Germline-derived CDR1 and CDR2 are SGHAT and FQNNGV. Trimming at V came to 5 bases and at J to 3 bases, leaving 5 bases not matched to a gene. CDR3 length: 15 amino acids. The CDR3 DNA sequence: TGTGCCAGCAGCCTGGGACAGGGTTACTACAATGAGCAGTTCTTC. Encoded protein: CASSLGQGYYNEQFF.

The rearrangement links TRBV28 to TRBJ1-5; TRBD1 might be the D (6 bases). Trimming shortened V by 2 bases and J by 4 bases, and 9 bases separated the two germline ends. CDR1 and CDR2 from the germline V gene are MDHEN and SYDVKM. The CDR3 is 14 residues long. The CDR3 DNA is TGTGCCAGCAGTTTAGCCCAGGGGAATCAGCCCCAGCATTTT. It encodes CASSLAQGNQPQHF. Drawing the rest from reference TRBV28 and TRBJ1-5, the complete variable domain is DVKVTQSSRYLVKRTGEKVFLECVQDMDHENMFWYRQDPGLGLRLIYFSYDVKMKEKGDIPEGYSVSREKKERFSLILESASTNQTSMYLCASSLAQGNQPQHFGDGTRLSIL.

This clone turned up a few times. The gene calls are TRBV14 and TRBJ2-2; D call uncertain. There are 19 residues in the CDR3. CDR1 SGHDN and CDR2 FVKESK come from the germline V gene. V was pared by 3 bases and J by 1 base, with 21 bases between. The CDR3 region is CASSHNRRPRFLNTGELFF. The CDR3, as DNA: TGTGCCAGCAGCCATAACCGCCGGCCCAGGTTCCTGAACACCGGGGAGCTGTTTTTT.

This clone was seen once. The V gene is TRBV6-5, the J gene TRBJ1-1; TRBD1 agrees at 7 bases. V was pared by 6 bases and J by 5 bases, with 9 bases of the junction left unmatched. The germline CDR1 and CDR2 sequences are MNHEY and SVGAGI. CDR3 length equals 14 residues. The CDR3 DNA reads TGTGCCAGCAGAGCTTCAGGGGGAAGAACTGAAGCTTTCTTT. Translation: CASRASGGRTEAFF.

V gene TRBV7-3 combines with J gene TRBJ2-1; 9 bases fit TRBD2. The CDR3 has 15 amino acids. The V and J ends lost 5 bases and 8 bases, in that order; junction bases with no gene match: 10. In germline, CDR1 is SGHTA, CDR2 FQGTGA. The CDR3 DNA reads TGTGCCAGCAGCCCCTTAGCGGGAGCGGGCCATGAGCAGTTCTTC. Its translation: CASSPLAGAGHEQFF.

This clone was picked up one time. This chain links TRBV7-9 with TRBJ2-5, with 8 bases aligning to TRBD2. The CDR3 spans 16 residues. Losses at the gene ends were 3 bases for V and 5 bases for J; bases not matched to a gene: 11. Germline-derived CDR1 and CDR2 are SEHNR and FQNEAQ (reference sequence). The CDR3 loop is CASSFGLPGTSETQYF. CDR3 coding DNA: TGTGCCAGCAGCTTCGGTCTTCCCGGGACTAGTGAGACCCAGTACTTC. Filled out from reference TRBV7-9 and TRBJ2-5, the complete variable domain reads DTGVSQNPRHKITKRGQNVTFRCDPISEHNRLYWYRQTLGQGPEFLTYFQNEAQLEKSRLLSDRFSAERPKGSFSTLEIQRTEQGDSAMYLCASSFGLPGTSETQYFGPGTRLLVL.